Here is one T cell receptor (beta chain) with its context. The entry originates in a study of CD8 T cells in Susac syndrome. From germline, CDR1 is SQVTM and CDR2 ANQGSEA. The CDR3 has 15 amino acids. The junction had 8 bases not matched to a gene; V was cut back by 8 bases and J by 1 base. Random-hexamer reverse transcription was applied to about 0.45 to 1 ug RNA. TCRdb re-called the immunoSEQ multiplex PCR reads with MiXCR, one entry per CDR3 protein. The table lists 150,000 to 200,000 distinct CDR3 sequences, approximately 94% of them singletons, with 0.075% to 0.095% in the top ten. Relapsing-remitting disease, either stable or active, was present in the treatment-naive patients who were the multiple sclerosis controls.

The receptor was isolated from a human donor with multiple sclerosis. What was sequenced was CD4+ T cells from PBMCs. The chain employs TRBV29-1 and TRBJ2-6; 7 nucleotides match TRBD1. CDR3 in amino acids: CSISGQSSGANVLTF. CDR3 coding DNA: TGCAGCATTTCGGGACAGTCGTCTGGGGCCAACGTCCTGACTTTC.